The sequence of this TCR beta chain was determined in a study of blood T cells in healthy people across ages. The germline V gene encodes CDR1 DFQATT and CDR2 SNEGSKA (reference sequence). The CDR3 length is 15 residues. With 7 bases removed from V and 0 bases from J, the gap between germline ends came to 18 bases. PCR was performed a second time for about 7 to 11 cycles using a sample-barcoded 5' primer and a J-beta primer mix. In TCRdb, the 5' RACE reads were re-called with MiXCR into one record per CDR3 protein. Of approximately 820,000 distinct CDR3 sequences in the sample, about 42% were seen once.

The TCR was taken from a man in his sixties in good health. What was sequenced was blood. The chain is built from TRBV20-1 and TRBJ2-5, with D perhaps matching TRBD1 (6 bases). CDR3 sequence: CSVKRGTWNQETQYF. The CDR3 bases are TGCAGTGTTAAGAGGGGGACGTGGAACCAAGAGACCCAGTACTTC.